These 23 T cell receptor beta chains were sequenced from one sample in a study of chemoradiotherapy in HPV16-positive cancers. Sequencing used immunoSEQ multiplex PCR; TCRdb keeps in-frame clones, though not all of them. The sample includes about 12,000 clones, more than 85% of them seen just once. The sequencing here drew on blood, taken from a patient who underwent chemoradiotherapy. The receptors come from a human donor with HPV-associated anogenital cancer.

The V and J genes are TRBV4-2 and TRBJ2-4; D gene unclear. Trimming pared 0 bases from V and 0 bases from J, leaving 6 bases between. This CDR3 is built from 15 residues. Germline-derived CDR1 and CDR2 are LGHNA and YNFKEQ. The CDR3 nucleotides read TGTGCCAGCAGCCAAGAGAACGGAGCCAAAAACATTCAGTACTTC. Translation gives CASSQENGAKNIQYF.

This rearrangement joins TRBV7-2 to TRBJ2-3; D might be TRBD2 (7 bases). The CDR3 is made up of 14 amino acids. CDR1 SGHTA and CDR2 FQGNSA come from the germline V gene. V was clipped by 1 base and J by 8 bases, with 13 bases between them. CDR3 DNA: TGTGCCAGCAGCTTAGAGGGGGGGGCCGGTACGCAGTATTTT. This sequence encodes CASSLEGGAGTQYF.

The rearrangement joins TRBV19 to TRBJ2-2, with 15 positions matching TRBD2. V lost 7 bases, J lost 4 bases, and 13 bases stayed unmatched. The CDR3 runs 19 residues. Germline CDR1 is LNHDA and CDR2 is SQIVND (reference sequence). CDR3 loop: CASNTHWTSGGVGTGELFF. The CDR3 coding sequence is TGTGCCAGTAACACACACTGGACTAGCGGGGGGGTGGGCACCGGGGAGCTGTTTTTT.

The chain employs TRBV11-2 and TRBJ2-7; 15 bases line up with TRBD2. With V trimmed by 5 bases and J by 3 bases, 2 bases remained unmatched. This CDR3 is built from 15 residues. CDR1 is SGHAT and CDR2 is FQNNGV in the germline V gene. CDR3 protein: CASSRGLAGGYEQYF. DNA of the CDR3: TGTGCCAGCAGCCGGGGACTAGCGGGGGGCTACGAGCAGTACTTC.

The chain employs TRBV30 and TRBJ1-2; unclear D gene. V was shortened by 0 bases and J by 7 bases, with 12 bases between the two germline ends. The CDR3 is 13 amino acids. The germline gives CDR1 GTSNPN, CDR2 SVGIG (reference sequence). This CDR3 reads CAWSVAPRRGYTF. The DNA for the CDR3 is TGTGCCTGGAGTGTGGCTCCTCGGCGTGGCTACACCTTC.

This clone was found once. The chain joins TRBV5-1 to TRBJ2-7; TRBD2 matches 9 bases. The CDR3 runs to 14 residues. Per germline, CDR1 SGHRS and CDR2 YFSETQ. V gave up 4 bases and J gave up 4 bases; unmatched junction bases: 6. The CDR3 nucleotides read TGCGCCAGCAGCCTGAGCGGGGGGTTATACGAGCAGTACGTC. Protein product: CASSLSGGLYEQYV.

This chain uses TRBV7-9 with TRBJ1-4; 10 positions match TRBD1. The CDR3 is 18 residues long. V was clipped by 5 bases and J by 0 bases; unmatched bases: 9. CDR1 SEHNR and CDR2 FQNEAQ come from the germline V gene (reference sequence). The CDR3 region is CASSPPPGTGATNEKLFF. DNA for the CDR3: TGTGCCAGCAGCCCGCCCCCGGGGACAGGGGCAACTAATGAAAAACTGTTTTTT.

The J gene is TRBJ2-3, the V gene TRBV7-2; 10 nucleotides match TRBD2. The junction had 5 bases not matched to a gene; V was cut back by 5 bases and J by 0 bases. Germline V gene sequence: CDR1 SGHTA, CDR2 FQGNSA. The CDR3 is 16 amino acids. In nucleotides, the CDR3 is TGTGCCAGCAGCGACAAGCGGGGGGGTAGCACAGATACGCAGTATTTT. Encoded protein: CASSDKRGGSTDTQYF.

This chain joins TRBV19 and TRBJ2-4; 7 bases line up with TRBD2. The germline CDR1 and CDR2 sequences are LNHDA and SQIVND (reference sequence). CDR3 length: 13 amino acids. V was pared by 3 bases and J by 8 bases, with 4 bases of the junction left unmatched. The CDR3 here is CASSIRSGDIQYF. CDR3 bases: TGTGCCAGTAGTATTCGAAGCGGGGACATTCAGTACTTC. The whole variable domain, remainder taken from reference TRBV19 and TRBJ2-4, is DGGITQSPKYLFRKEGQNVTLSCEQNLNHDAMYWYRQDPGQGLRLIYYSQIVNDFQKGDIAEGYSVSREKKESFPLTVTSAQKNPTAFYLCASSIRSGDIQYFGAGTRLSVL.

The genes are TRBV5-4 and TRBJ1-1; D gene ambiguous. Trimming cost V 3 bases and J 3 bases, with 6 bases left between them. This CDR3 spans 12 amino acids. In germline, CDR1 is SGHNT, CDR2 YYREEE (reference sequence). This CDR3 reads CASSSPDTEAFF. The CDR3 region has the DNA TGTGCCAGCAGCTCCCCGGACACTGAAGCTTTCTTT.

The chain carries TRBV7-8 and TRBJ2-3; D might be TRBD2 (5 bases). Germline loops: CDR1 SGHVS, CDR2 FQNEAQ. V was cut by 2 bases and J by 1 base, with 10 bases left in between. The CDR3 loop spans 15 amino acids. CDR3 bases: TGTGCCAGCAGCTTAACGGACTCCCGCACAGATACGCAGTATTTT. It translates to CASSLTDSRTDTQYF.

This chain joins TRBV5-6 and TRBJ2-1; TRBD2 matches at 11 bases. CDR1 is SGHDT, CDR2 YYEEEE, per germline. The CDR3 runs to 15 residues. V lost 5 bases and J lost 6; bases outside the gene matches: 7. CDR3 loop: CASSNSGGASNEQFF. The CDR3 DNA sequence: TGTGCCAGCAGTAATAGCGGGGGGGCTAGCAATGAGCAGTTCTTC.

This clone has more than one count but fewer than ten. This rearrangement joins TRBV6-5 to TRBJ1-2; 12 bases line up with TRBD1. CDR3 length: 15 residues. The ends lost 2 bases at V and 6 bases at J; junction bases unmatched: 4. Germline CDR1 reads MNHEY; CDR2 reads SVGAGI. CDR3 coding DNA: TGTGCCAGCAGTTACGCCGGGACAGGGGGCGATGGCTACACCTTC. It codes for CASSYAGTGGDGYTF.

The count of this clone is one. This chain uses TRBV2 with TRBJ2-5; 11 positions match TRBD2. The length of the CDR3 is 14 residues. Germline values: CDR1 SNHLY, CDR2 FYNNEI. Unmatched junction bases numbered 6, after V lost 8 bases and J lost 4 bases. CDR3 coding DNA: TGTGCCAGCCAGGAAGGACTAGCGGGAGAGACCCAGTACTTC. This sequence encodes CASQEGLAGETQYF.

V and J are TRBV7-3 and TRBJ2-1; TRBD2 matches at 10 bases. V was clipped by 5 bases and J by 4 bases; unmatched bases: 8. Per germline, CDR1 SGHTA and CDR2 FQGTGA. The CDR3 extends over 16 amino acids. CDR3 coding DNA: TGTGCCAGCAGCCCCAACTTAGCGGGGGGATACAATGAGCAGTTCTTC. Translating it yields CASSPNLAGGYNEQFF. Full variable domain (missing parts from reference TRBV7-3 and TRBJ2-1): GAGVSQTPSNKVTEKGKYVELRCDPISGHTALYWYRQSLGQGPEFLIYFQGTGAADDSGLPNDRFFAVRPEGSVSTLKIQRTERGDSAVYLCASSPNLAGGYNEQFFGPGTRLTVL.

The gene calls are TRBV5-6 and TRBJ1-1, with D possibly being TRBD1 (5 bases). The CDR3 covers 13 residues. The V end lost 2 bases, the J end lost 4 bases, and 9 bases lay between the germline ends. The germline gives CDR1 SGHDT, CDR2 YYEEEE. The CDR3 region is CASSFIQGTEAFF. CDR3 DNA: TGTGCCAGCAGCTTTATCCAGGGCACTGAAGCTTTCTTT.

J is TRBJ1-1 and V is TRBV25-1; possibly TRBD1 for D (6 bases). Trimming removed 6 bases from V and 2 bases from J, with 16 bases in between. The CDR3 has 15 residues. Per the germline V gene, CDR1 is MGHDK and CDR2 is SYGVNS. The CDR3 here is CASRSRGNLNTEAFF. The CDR3 DNA is TGTGCCAGCAGGTCCAGGGGAAACCTAAACACTGAAGCTTTCTTT.

The V call is TRBV5-4, the J call TRBJ1-3; a possible D gene is TRBD1 (6 bases). This CDR3 contains 15 residues. Germline values: CDR1 SGHNT, CDR2 YYREEE (reference sequence). Trimming pared 3 bases from V and 2 bases from J, leaving 12 bases between. The CDR3 here is CASSSKQGAGNTIYF. The CDR3 DNA is TGTGCCAGCAGCTCCAAACAGGGAGCTGGAAACACCATATATTTT.

The rearrangement links TRBV2 to TRBJ2-3, with a possible D match to TRBD2 (6 bases). The germline V gene encodes CDR1 SNHLY and CDR2 FYNNEI. V was cut by 6 bases and J by 4 bases, with 17 bases left in between. CDR3 length: 15 residues. CDR3 bases: TGTGCCAGCAGACAAAGGCGGGGCGGAGCAGATACGCAGTATTTT. Translation: CASRQRRGGADTQYF. The entire variable domain, with the rest obtained from reference TRBV2 and TRBJ2-3, is as follows: EPEVTQTPSHQVTQMGQEVILRCVPISNHLYFYWYRQILGQKVEFLVSFYNNEISEKSEIFDDQFSVERPDGSNFTLKIRSTKLEDSAMYFCASRQRRGGADTQYFGPGTRLTVL.

This chain connects TRBV7-8 to TRBJ1-6; 7 bases fit TRBD1. CDR1 and CDR2 from the germline V gene are SGHVS and FQNEAQ. CDR3 length: 14 residues. J lost 8 bases, V lost 5 bases, and 6 bases had no gene match. CDR3 sequence (DNA): TGTGCCAGCAGCGGTGAACAGGGGTATTCACCCCTCCACTTT. Amino acid sequence: CASSGEQGYSPLHF.

The rearrangement uses TRBV16 and TRBJ1-1; no definite D call. Trimming removed 2 bases at V and 7 bases at J, with 17 bases between. The CDR3 contains 15 residues. In germline, CDR1 is KGHSY, CDR2 FQNENV. The CDR3 here is CASSQRVLLRGEAFF. In DNA, the CDR3 is TGTGCCAGCAGCCAAAGGGTCCTTCTTAGAGGTGAAGCTTTCTTT. The entire variable domain, with the rest obtained from reference TRBV16 and TRBJ1-1, is as follows: GEEVAQTPKHLVRGEGQKAKLYCAPIKGHSYVFWYQQVLKNEFKFLISFQNENVFDETGMPKERFSAKCLPNSPCSLEIQATKLEDSAVYFCASSQRVLLRGEAFFGQGTRLTVV.

The chain uses TRBV5-1 and TRBJ1-4; 7 nucleotides align to TRBD1. The CDR3 sequence is 13 residues long. Germline CDR1 is SGHRS and CDR2 is YFSETQ. Germline trimming cut 4 bases from V and 5 bases from J; bases unmatched to any gene: 2. The CDR3 here is CASSPGQNEKLFF. In nucleotides, the CDR3 is TGCGCCAGCAGCCCGGGACAGAATGAAAAACTGTTTTTT.

In its sample, this clone was seen a few times. The V gene is TRBV6-1, the J gene TRBJ2-3; 9 nucleotides agree with TRBD1. The V gene's germline CDR1 is MNHNS and CDR2 SASEGT. CDR3 length: 17 amino acids. V was pared by 1 base and J by 1 base, with 6 bases of the junction left unmatched. The CDR3 nucleotides are TGTGCCAGCAGTGAAGGGGACAGGGTGCGTGGCACAGATACGCAGTATTTT. Its translation is CASSEGDRVRGTDTQYF.